A selection of T cell receptor beta chains follows, all from one sample in a study of blood T cell repertoires in COVID-19. Clones were read by immunoSEQ multiplex PCR, and TCRdb kept only the in-frame ones, dropping some. The table lists roughly 100,000 clones, roughly four fifths of them singletons. The specimen sequenced was peripheral blood. All receptors derive from a man aged 35 to 55 with active or convalescent COVID-19. CDR3s leave out the opening cysteine and the closing phenylalanine or tryptophan. Each record gives: D gene, V gene, J gene, CDR3 protein. D genes are given only for firm matches.

d_call: NA; v_call: TRBV4-1; j_call: TRBJ2-4; cdr3_aa: ASSQDFLAGGKLAKNIQY
d_call: TRBD1; v_call: TRBV19; j_call: TRBJ2-4; cdr3_aa: ASSIQGANIQY
d_call: TRBD1; v_call: TRBV2; j_call: TRBJ1-6; cdr3_aa: ASRAQQGSNSPLH
d_call: NA; v_call: TRBV11-3; j_call: TRBJ2-2; cdr3_aa: ASSSRGDDGELF
d_call: TRBD1; v_call: TRBV10-3; j_call: TRBJ1-2; cdr3_aa: AIGLSGGYGYT
d_call: NA; v_call: TRBV24-1; j_call: TRBJ1-5; cdr3_aa: ATSGGTDGNQPQH
d_call: TRBD1; v_call: TRBV9; j_call: TRBJ1-3; cdr3_aa: ASSASDRTGNTIY
d_call: NA; v_call: TRBV5-6; j_call: TRBJ2-5; cdr3_aa: ASSRGPLGTQY
d_call: NA; v_call: TRBV20-1; j_call: TRBJ2-6; cdr3_aa: SASEAGSRSGANVLT
d_call: NA; v_call: TRBV19; j_call: TRBJ1-2; cdr3_aa: ASRPGRQRAYT
d_call: NA; v_call: TRBV10-3; j_call: TRBJ2-3; cdr3_aa: AISLSGGDTQY
d_call: NA; v_call: TRBV5-6; j_call: TRBJ1-2; cdr3_aa: ASSLADYGYT
d_call: NA; v_call: TRBV3-1/TRBV3-2; j_call: TRBJ1-2; cdr3_aa: ASSQGGVQGGYT
d_call: NA; v_call: TRBV10-1; j_call: TRBJ1-2; cdr3_aa: ANREGGLYGYT
d_call: TRBD2; v_call: TRBV20-1; j_call: TRBJ2-4; cdr3_aa: SASVAGAPGDIQY
d_call: NA; v_call: TRBV5-1; j_call: TRBJ1-3; cdr3_aa: ASSLVYRGASGNTIY
d_call: NA; v_call: TRBV18; j_call: TRBJ1-6; cdr3_aa: ASSPQGIAYNSPLH
d_call: TRBD1; v_call: TRBV6-6; j_call: TRBJ1-2; cdr3_aa: ASSYGTGGRGGYT
d_call: NA; v_call: TRBV12-5; j_call: TRBJ1-5; cdr3_aa: ASGLVPVGDQPQH
d_call: NA; v_call: TRBV5-1; j_call: TRBJ2-3; cdr3_aa: ASSFSSTDTQY
d_call: NA; v_call: TRBV11-2; j_call: TRBJ1-4; cdr3_aa: ASSSVPQGRAEKLF
d_call: TRBD1; v_call: TRBV11-3; j_call: TRBJ2-3; cdr3_aa: ASSQGTGDEDTQY
d_call: TRBD1; v_call: TRBV7-9; j_call: TRBJ1-5; cdr3_aa: ASSPQGAGQPQH
d_call: TRBD1; v_call: TRBV6-6; j_call: TRBJ2-5; cdr3_aa: ASQPGQGVRVETQY
d_call: TRBD2; v_call: TRBV9; j_call: TRBJ2-2; cdr3_aa: ASSVVPGGPVGELF
d_call: TRBD1; v_call: TRBV6-6; j_call: TRBJ2-2; cdr3_aa: ASSSDRALGTGELF
d_call: TRBD1; v_call: TRBV18; j_call: TRBJ1-1; cdr3_aa: ASSPDRAVPEAF
d_call: TRBD1; v_call: TRBV7-3; j_call: TRBJ1-1; cdr3_aa: ASSPGGSTTEAF
d_call: NA; v_call: TRBV11-2; j_call: TRBJ1-1; cdr3_aa: ASSLGLGRGNTEAF
d_call: NA; v_call: TRBV5-1; j_call: TRBJ2-2; cdr3_aa: ASSPGQSNTGELF
d_call: NA; v_call: TRBV7-3; j_call: TRBJ2-2; cdr3_aa: ASRPTGPGELF
d_call: TRBD1; v_call: TRBV4-2; j_call: TRBJ2-1; cdr3_aa: ASSQAGTGGNEQF
d_call: NA; v_call: TRBV12-5; j_call: TRBJ2-2; cdr3_aa: ASGLVLTGELF
d_call: TRBD2; v_call: TRBV2; j_call: TRBJ2-7; cdr3_aa: ASCGGVPYEQY
d_call: TRBD1; v_call: TRBV7-3; j_call: TRBJ1-6; cdr3_aa: ASSPGQGGSPLH
d_call: TRBD1; v_call: TRBV18; j_call: TRBJ1-1; cdr3_aa: ASSSQGAGTEAF
d_call: NA; v_call: TRBV6-5; j_call: TRBJ2-3; cdr3_aa: ASRPPGHPTDTQY
d_call: TRBD1; v_call: TRBV2; j_call: TRBJ2-1; cdr3_aa: ASRLGQYNEQF
d_call: NA; v_call: TRBV3-1/TRBV3-2; j_call: TRBJ1-2; cdr3_aa: ASSQAQTNYGYT
d_call: NA; v_call: TRBV9; j_call: TRBJ1-2; cdr3_aa: ASSVVGLGGYT
d_call: NA; v_call: TRBV28; j_call: TRBJ2-5; cdr3_aa: ASSFFNDQETQY
d_call: TRBD1; v_call: TRBV29-1; j_call: TRBJ1-2; cdr3_aa: SASDRDRMGYT
d_call: TRBD2; v_call: TRBV2; j_call: TRBJ2-6; cdr3_aa: ASSGMASGGSSSGANVLT
d_call: TRBD2; v_call: TRBV4-3; j_call: TRBJ2-1; cdr3_aa: ASSRTSGGSSYNEQF
d_call: TRBD2; v_call: TRBV7-3; j_call: TRBJ2-3; cdr3_aa: ASSLGLGSDTQY
d_call: NA; v_call: TRBV9; j_call: TRBJ1-2; cdr3_aa: ASSAYLSTNYGYT
d_call: NA; v_call: TRBV9; j_call: TRBJ2-1; cdr3_aa: ASSSLDSNEQF
d_call: TRBD2; v_call: TRBV2; j_call: TRBJ2-7; cdr3_aa: ASSGAGGAYEQY